Sequencing of this T cell receptor beta chain was carried out in a study of PD-1 blockade in mismatch repair-deficient tumors. Sequenced by immunoSEQ multiplex PCR; TCRdb stores in-frame clones only, minus some. This sample has 40,000 to 60,000 clones; roughly 75% occur once, and the top ten carry about 3.5%. The sequence came from an adult with mismatch repair-deficient cancer. Sequencing was performed on peripheral blood, taken 4 weeks after starting pembrolizumab.

The CDR3 reads CASSLDGTKQYF. In DNA form, the CDR3 reads TGTGCCAGCAGCTTAGACGGGACGAAACAGTATTTT. The rearrangement joins TRBV7-9 to TRBJ2-3; D possibly uses TRBD1 or TRBD2 (5 bases each). There are 12 residues in the CDR3. Per germline, CDR1 SEHNR and CDR2 FQNEAQ (reference sequence). V was trimmed by 1 base and J by 12 bases, leaving 11 bases between them.